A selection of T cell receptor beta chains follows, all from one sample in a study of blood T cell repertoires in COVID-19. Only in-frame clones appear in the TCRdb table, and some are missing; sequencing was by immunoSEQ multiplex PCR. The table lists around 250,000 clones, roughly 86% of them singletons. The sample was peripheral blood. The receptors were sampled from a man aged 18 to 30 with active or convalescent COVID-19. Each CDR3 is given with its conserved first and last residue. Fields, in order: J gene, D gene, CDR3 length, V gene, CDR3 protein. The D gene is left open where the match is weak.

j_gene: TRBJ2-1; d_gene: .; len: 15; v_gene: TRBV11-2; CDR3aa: CASRPLLGAFYEQFF
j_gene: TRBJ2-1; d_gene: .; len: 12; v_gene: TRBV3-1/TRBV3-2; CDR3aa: CASSPIEGSQFF
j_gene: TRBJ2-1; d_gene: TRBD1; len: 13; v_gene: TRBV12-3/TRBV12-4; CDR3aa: CASRGQTYNEQFF
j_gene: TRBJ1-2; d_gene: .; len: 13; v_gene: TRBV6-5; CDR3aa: CASNGRVIYGYTF
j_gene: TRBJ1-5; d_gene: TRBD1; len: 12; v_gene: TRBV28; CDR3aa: CASGTGNLPQHF
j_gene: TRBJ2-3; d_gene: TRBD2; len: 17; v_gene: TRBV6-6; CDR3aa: CASSPDLGGGPTDTQYF
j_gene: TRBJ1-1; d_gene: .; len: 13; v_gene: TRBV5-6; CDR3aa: CASSFGRGTEAFF
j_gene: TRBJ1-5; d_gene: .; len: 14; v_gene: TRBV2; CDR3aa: CASSLDSSNQPQHF
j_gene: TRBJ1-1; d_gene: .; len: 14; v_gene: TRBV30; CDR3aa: CAWSWYRVNTEAFF
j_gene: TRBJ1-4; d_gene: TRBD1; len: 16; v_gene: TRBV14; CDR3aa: CASSQLEDRGSEKLFF
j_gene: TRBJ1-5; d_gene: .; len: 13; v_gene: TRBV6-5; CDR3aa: CASSYNVEQPQHF
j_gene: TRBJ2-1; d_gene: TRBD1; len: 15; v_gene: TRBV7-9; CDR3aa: CASSEQGADHNEQFF
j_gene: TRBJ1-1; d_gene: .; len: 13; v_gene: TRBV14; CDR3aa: CASSQDRNTEAFF
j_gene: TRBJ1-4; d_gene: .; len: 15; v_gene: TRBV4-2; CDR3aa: CASSPRLTQNEKLFF
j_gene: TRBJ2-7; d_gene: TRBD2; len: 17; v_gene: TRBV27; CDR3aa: CASSPLLAGGLPHEQYF
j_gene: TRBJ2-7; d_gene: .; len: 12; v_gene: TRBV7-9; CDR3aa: CATNRVTYEQYF
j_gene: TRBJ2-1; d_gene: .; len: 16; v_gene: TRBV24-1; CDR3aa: CATSGRTGSGDNEQFF
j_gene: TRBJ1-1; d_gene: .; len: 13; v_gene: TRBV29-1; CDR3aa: CSVDGTLNTEAFF
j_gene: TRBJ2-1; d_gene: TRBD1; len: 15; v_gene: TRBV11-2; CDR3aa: CASRPLTGAHNEQFF
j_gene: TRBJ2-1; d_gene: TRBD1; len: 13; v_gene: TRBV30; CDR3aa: CAWRVQGAGEQFF
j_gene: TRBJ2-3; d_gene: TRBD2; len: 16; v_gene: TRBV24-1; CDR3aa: CATSDLQFGGVDTQYF
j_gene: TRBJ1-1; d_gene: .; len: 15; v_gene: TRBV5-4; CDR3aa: CASSLWAGDNTEAFF
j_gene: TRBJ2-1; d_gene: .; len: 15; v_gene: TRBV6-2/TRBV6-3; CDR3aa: CASSRGGSGHNEQFF
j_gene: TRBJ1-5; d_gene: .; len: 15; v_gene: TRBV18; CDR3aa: CASSRSGDSNQPQHF
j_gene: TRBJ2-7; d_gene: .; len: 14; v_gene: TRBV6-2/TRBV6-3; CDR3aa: CASSYSGTVNEQYF
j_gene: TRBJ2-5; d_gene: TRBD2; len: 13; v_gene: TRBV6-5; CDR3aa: CATLGRETETQYF
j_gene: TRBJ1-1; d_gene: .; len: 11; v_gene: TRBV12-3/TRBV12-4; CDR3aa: CASSLRVEAFF
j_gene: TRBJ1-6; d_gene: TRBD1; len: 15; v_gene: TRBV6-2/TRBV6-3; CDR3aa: CASSYSRDSSSPLHF
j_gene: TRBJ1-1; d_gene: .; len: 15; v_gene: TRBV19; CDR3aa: CASSIGPGAGTEAFF
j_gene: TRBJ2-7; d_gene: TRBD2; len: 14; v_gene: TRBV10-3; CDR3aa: CAISVAGEGYEQYF
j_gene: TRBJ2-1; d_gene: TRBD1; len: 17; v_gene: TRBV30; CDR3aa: CAWSVGIQGAIMNEQFF
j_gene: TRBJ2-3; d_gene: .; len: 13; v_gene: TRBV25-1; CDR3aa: CASSLAGTDTQYF
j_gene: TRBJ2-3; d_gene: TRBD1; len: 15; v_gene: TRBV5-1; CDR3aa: CASSDREGRTDTQYF
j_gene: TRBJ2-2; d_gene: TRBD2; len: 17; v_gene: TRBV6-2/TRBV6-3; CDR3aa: CASSYRSGRASTGELFF
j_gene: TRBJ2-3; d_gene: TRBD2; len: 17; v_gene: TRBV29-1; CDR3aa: CSLGLAGAHSRTDTQYF
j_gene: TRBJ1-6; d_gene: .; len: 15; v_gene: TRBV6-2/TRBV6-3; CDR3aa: CASSYSGAAYSPLHF
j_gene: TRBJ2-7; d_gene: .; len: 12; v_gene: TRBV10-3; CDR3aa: CATEGQSYEQYF
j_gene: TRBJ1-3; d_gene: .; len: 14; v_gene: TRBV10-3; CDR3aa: CAISTPGVGNTIYF
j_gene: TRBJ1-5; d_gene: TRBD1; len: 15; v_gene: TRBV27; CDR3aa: CASSPWDRIGQPQHF
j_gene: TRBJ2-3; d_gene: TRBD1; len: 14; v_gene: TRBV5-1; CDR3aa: CASSLNRGADTQYF
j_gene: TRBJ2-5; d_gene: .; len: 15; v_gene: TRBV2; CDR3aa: CASIWRGGEQETQYF
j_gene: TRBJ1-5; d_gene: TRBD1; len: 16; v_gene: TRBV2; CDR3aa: CASRRGTAYSNQPQHF
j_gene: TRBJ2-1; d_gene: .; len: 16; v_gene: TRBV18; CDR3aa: CASSPWVRTTNNEQFF
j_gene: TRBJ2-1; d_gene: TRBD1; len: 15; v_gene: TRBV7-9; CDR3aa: CASSLGTGSYNEQFF
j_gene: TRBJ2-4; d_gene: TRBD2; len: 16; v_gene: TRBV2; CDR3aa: CASQAGGPLTKNIQYF
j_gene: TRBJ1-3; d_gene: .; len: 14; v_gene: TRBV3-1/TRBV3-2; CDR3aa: CASSSDGGRNTIYF
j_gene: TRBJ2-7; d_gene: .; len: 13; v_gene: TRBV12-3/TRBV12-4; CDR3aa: CASSLGHSYEQYF
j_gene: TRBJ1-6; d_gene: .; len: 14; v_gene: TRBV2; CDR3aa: CASSEQGGNSPLHF
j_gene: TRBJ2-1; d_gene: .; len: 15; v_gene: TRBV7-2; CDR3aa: CASSEDWTNGNEQFF
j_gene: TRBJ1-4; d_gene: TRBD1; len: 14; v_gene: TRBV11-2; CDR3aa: CASSFDRAVEKLFF
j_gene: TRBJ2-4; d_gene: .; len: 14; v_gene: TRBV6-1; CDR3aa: CASSEGRLENIQYF